The source of this T cell receptor (beta chain) is a study of blood T cell repertoires in COVID-19. The overall study: The United States, Italy and Spain supplied acute and convalescent COVID-19 samples. Nucleic acid was either cDNA or gDNA, and it came from T cells, B-cell-depleted T cells, or PBMCs.

Per the original data handling: For nucleated cells, counts were estimated from reference gene primer amplification. Clones were read by immunoSEQ multiplex PCR, and TCRdb kept only the in-frame ones, dropping some. From that table come the V and J calls and clone size; the DNA was used to work out D and trimming. The profile shows about 53,000 clones, around nine tenths of them singletons. This CDR3 spans 19 amino acids. Trimming removed 6 bases at V and 0 bases at J, with 24 bases between. From germline, CDR1 is ENHRY and CDR2 SYGVKD. The TCR sequence derives from a man aged 45-65 years with acute or convalescent COVID-19. The sample taken for sequencing was peripheral blood. The V call is TRBV10-3, the J call TRBJ2-1; possibly TRBD1 or TRBD2 for D (8 bases each). The CDR3 reads CAIREDREERESSYNEQFF. Written as DNA, the CDR3 is TGTGCCATCAGGGAGGACAGGGAAGAGCGGGAGAGCTCCTACAATGAGCAGTTCTTC.